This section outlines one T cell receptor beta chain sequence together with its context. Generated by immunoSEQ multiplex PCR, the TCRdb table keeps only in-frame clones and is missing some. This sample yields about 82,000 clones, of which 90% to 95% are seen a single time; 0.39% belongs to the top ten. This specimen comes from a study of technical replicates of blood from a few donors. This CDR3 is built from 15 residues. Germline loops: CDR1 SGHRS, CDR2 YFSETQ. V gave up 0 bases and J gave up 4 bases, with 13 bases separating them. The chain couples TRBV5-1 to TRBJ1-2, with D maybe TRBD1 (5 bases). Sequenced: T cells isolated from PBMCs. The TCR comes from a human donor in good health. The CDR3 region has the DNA TGCGCCAGCAGCTTGGGAGATGGGGGGGTCTATGGCTACACCTTC. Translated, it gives CASSLGDGGVYGYTF.